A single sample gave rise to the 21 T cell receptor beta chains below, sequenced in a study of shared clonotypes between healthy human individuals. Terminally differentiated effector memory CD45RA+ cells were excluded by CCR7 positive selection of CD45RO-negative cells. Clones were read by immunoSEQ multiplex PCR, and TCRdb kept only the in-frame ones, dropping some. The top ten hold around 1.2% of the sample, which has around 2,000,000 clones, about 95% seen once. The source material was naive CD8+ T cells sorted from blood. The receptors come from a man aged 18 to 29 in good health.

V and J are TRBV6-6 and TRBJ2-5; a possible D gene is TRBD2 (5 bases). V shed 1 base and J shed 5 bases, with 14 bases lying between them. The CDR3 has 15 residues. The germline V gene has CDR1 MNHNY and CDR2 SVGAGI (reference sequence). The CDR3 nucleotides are TGTGCCAGCAGTTACTTCCCGGGAATCGGGGAGACCCAGTACTTC. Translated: CASSYFPGIGETQYF.

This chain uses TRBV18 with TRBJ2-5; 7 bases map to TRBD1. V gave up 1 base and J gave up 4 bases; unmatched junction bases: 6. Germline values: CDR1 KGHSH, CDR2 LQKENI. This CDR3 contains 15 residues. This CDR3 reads CASSPRDRDRETQYF. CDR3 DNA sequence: TGTGCCAGCTCACCACGCGACCGGGACAGAGAGACCCAGTACTTC.

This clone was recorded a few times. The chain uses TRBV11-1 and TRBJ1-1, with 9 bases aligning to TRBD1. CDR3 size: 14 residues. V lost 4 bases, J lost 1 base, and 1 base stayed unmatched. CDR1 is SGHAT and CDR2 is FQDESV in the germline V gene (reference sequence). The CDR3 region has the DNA TGTGCCAGCAGCTGGGACAGGGCGAACACTGAAGCTTTCTTT. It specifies CASSWDRANTEAFF.

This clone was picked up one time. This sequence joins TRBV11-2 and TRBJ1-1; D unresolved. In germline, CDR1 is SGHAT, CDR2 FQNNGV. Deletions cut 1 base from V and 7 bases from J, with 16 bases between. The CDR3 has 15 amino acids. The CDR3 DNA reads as TGTGCCAGCAGCTTAGGTCGCGGGGTCTGGGTTGAAGCTTTCTTT. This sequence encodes CASSLGRGVWVEAFF.

As DNA, the CDR3 is TGTGCCAGCAGCCAACAGGACCTGTCGTACTACTATGGCTACACCTTC. The encoded protein is CASSQQDLSYYYGYTF. The gene calls are TRBV5-6 and TRBJ1-2; a possible D gene is TRBD1 (5 bases). The CDR3 runs to 16 residues. Germline CDR1 is SGHDT and CDR2 is YYEEEE. Trimming took 4 bases from V and 3 from J, leaving 19 bases between them.

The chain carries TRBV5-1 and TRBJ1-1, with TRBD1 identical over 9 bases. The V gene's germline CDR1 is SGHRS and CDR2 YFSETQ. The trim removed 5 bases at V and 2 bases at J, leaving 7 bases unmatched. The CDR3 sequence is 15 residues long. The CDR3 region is CASRFTGGENTEAFF. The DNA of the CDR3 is TGCGCCAGCAGGTTTACAGGGGGCGAAAACACTGAAGCTTTCTTT.

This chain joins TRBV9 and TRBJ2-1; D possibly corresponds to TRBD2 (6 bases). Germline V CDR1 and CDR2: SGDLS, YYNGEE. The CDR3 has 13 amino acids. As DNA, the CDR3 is TGTGCAATAGGGCGGGGCCACTACAATGAGCAGTTCTTC. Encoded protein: CAIGRGHYNEQFF.

Here the CDR3 reads CASSAPRGADTEAFF. CDR3 bases: TGTGCCAGTAGTGCCCCGCGGGGGGCGGACACTGAAGCTTTCTTT. The chain recombines TRBV19 with TRBJ1-1; perhaps TRBD1 as D (6 bases). V shed 5 bases and J shed 3 bases, with 16 bases lying between them. Looked up from germline, CDR1 is LNHDA and CDR2 is SQIVND (reference sequence). CDR3 length: 15 amino acids. Complete variable domain (other parts from reference TRBV19 and TRBJ1-1): DGGITQSPKYLFRKEGQNVTLSCEQNLNHDAMYWYRQDPGQGLRLIYYSQIVNDFQKGDIAEGYSVSREKKESFPLTVTSAQKNPTAFYLCASSAPRGADTEAFFGQGTRLTVV.

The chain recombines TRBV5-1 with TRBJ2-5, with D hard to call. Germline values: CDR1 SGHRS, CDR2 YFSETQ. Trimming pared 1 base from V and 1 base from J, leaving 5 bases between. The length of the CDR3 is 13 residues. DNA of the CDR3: TGCGCCAGCAGCTTGCACCCCCAAGAGACCCAGTACTTC. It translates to CASSLHPQETQYF.

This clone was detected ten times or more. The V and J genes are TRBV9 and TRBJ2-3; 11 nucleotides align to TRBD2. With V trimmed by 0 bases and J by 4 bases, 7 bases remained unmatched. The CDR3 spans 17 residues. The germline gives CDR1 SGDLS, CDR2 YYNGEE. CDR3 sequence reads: CASSVAQLAGGADTQYF. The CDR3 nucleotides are TGTGCCAGCAGCGTAGCCCAGTTAGCGGGGGGGGCAGATACGCAGTATTTT.

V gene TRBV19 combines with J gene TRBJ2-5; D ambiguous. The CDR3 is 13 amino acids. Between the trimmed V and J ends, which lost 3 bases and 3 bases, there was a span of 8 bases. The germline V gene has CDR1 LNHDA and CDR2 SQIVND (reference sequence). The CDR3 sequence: CASSIYLKETQYF. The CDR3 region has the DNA TGTGCCAGTAGTATCTACCTCAAAGAGACCCAGTACTTC.

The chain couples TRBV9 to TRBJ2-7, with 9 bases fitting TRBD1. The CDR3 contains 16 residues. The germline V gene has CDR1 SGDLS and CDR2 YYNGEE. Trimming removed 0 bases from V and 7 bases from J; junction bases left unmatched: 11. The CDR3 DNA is TGTGCCAGCAGCGTAGGGGCTTCGGGACAGGGTGATGAGCAGTACTTC. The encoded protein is CASSVGASGQGDEQYF.

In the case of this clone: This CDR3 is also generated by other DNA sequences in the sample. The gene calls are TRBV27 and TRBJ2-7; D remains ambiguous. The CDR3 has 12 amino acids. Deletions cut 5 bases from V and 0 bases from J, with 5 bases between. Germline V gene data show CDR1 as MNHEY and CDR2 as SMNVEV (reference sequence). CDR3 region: CASSRNSYEQYF. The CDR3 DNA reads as TGTGCCAGCAGTCGAAACTCCTACGAGCAGTACTTC.

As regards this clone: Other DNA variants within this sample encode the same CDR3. This CDR3 is CASSLLAGSYEQYF. In DNA form, the CDR3 reads TGTGCCAGCAGTCTCCTAGCGGGAAGCTACGAGCAGTACTTC. The chain is built from TRBV27 and TRBJ2-7; 9 positions match TRBD2. The CDR3 runs 14 residues. With V trimmed by 5 bases and J by 3 bases, 5 bases remained unmatched. The germline V gene has CDR1 MNHEY and CDR2 SMNVEV (reference sequence).

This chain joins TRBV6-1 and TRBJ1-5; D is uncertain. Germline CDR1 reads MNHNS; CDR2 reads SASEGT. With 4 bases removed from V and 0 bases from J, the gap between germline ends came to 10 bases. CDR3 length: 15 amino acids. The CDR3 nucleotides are TGTGCCAGCAGTGTGGTGGAAAATAGCAATCAGCCCCAGCATTTT. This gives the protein CASSVVENSNQPQHF.

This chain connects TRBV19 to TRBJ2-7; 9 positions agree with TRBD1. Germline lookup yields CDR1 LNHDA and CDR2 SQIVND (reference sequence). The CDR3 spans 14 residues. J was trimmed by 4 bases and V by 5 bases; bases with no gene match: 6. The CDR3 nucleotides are TGTGCCAGTAGTGCGGGACAGGGTTGGTACGAGCAGTACTTC. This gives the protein CASSAGQGWYEQYF.

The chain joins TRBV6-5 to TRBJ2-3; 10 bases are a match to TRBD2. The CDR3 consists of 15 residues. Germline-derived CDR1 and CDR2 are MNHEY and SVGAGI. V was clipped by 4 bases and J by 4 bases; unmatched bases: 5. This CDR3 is CASSSRTSGADTQYF. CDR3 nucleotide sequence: TGTGCCAGCAGTTCTCGGACTAGCGGTGCAGATACGCAGTATTTT.

The CDR3 coding sequence is TGTGCCAGCAGTTCTGTGTCCCCGGGGGGCCCCTACGAGCAGTACTTC. It yields the protein CASSSVSPGGPYEQYF. The J gene is TRBJ2-7, the V gene TRBV27; D may be TRBD2 (7 bases). The germline gives CDR1 MNHEY, CDR2 SMNVEV (reference sequence). The CDR3 contains 16 residues. V lost 4 bases and J lost 2, with 18 bases in between.

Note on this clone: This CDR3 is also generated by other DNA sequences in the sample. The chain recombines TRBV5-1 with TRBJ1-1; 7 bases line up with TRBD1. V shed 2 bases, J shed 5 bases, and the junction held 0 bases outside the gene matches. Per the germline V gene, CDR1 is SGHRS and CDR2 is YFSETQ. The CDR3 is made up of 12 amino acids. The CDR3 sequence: CASSLQGTEAFF. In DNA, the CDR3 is TGCGCCAGCAGCTTACAGGGGACTGAAGCTTTCTTT.

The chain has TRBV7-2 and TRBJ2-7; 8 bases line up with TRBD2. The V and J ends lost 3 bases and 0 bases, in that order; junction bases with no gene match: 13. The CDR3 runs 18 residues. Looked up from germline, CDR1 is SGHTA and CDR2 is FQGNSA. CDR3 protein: CASSFIAGLTLSSYEQYF. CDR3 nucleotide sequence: TGTGCCAGCAGCTTCATAGCGGGATTAACCCTAAGCTCCTACGAGCAGTACTTC. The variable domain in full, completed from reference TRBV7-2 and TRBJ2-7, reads GAGVSQSPSNKVTEKGKDVELRCDPISGHTALYWYRQSLGQGLEFLIYFQGNSAPDKSGLPSDRFSAERTGGSVSTLTIQRTQQEDSAVYLCASSFIAGLTLSSYEQYFGPGTRLTVT.

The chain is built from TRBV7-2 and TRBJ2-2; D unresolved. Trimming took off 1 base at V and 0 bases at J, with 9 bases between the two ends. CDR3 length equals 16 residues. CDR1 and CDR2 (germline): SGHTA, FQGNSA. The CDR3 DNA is TGTGCCAGCAGCTTAGGAGGACCCCCGAACACCGGGGAGCTGTTTTTT. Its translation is CASSLGGPPNTGELFF.